This T cell receptor (beta chain) was obtained from a study of blood T cell repertoires in COVID-19. Under the authors' procedure: Quantification of nucleated cells was approximated via reference gene primer amplification. TCRdb's table, derived via immunoSEQ multiplex PCR, lists solely in-frame clones and lacks some. The V and J calls and clone size are taken from that table; D and trimming were inferred from the DNA. This table has hundreds of thousands of clones, around 90% appearing once. Everyone who took part was roughly 18 to 95 years old, and they came from 20 to 25 US areas. The CDR3 length is 14 residues. Trimming at V came to 5 bases and at J to 5 bases, leaving 7 bases not matched to a gene. Germline CDR1 is SGHRS and CDR2 is YFSETQ.

The TCR originated in a man aged 25-45 years who had been exposed to COVID-19. The chain carries TRBV5-1 and TRBJ2-5; 9 bases map to TRBD2. The material sequenced was PBMCs or T cells enriched from blood (not recorded which). The CDR3 sequence: CASRMAGGPETQYF. As DNA, the CDR3 is TGCGCCAGCAGGATGGCGGGGGGGCCGGAGACCCAGTACTTC. Based on the CDR3 plus reference TRBV5-1 and TRBJ2-5, the full variable domain is KAGVTQTPRYLIKTRGQQVTLSCSPISGHRSVSWYQQTPGQGLQFLFEYFSETQRNKGNFPGRFSGRQFSNSRSEMNVSTLELGDSALYLCASRMAGGPETQYFGPGTRLLVL.